This T cell receptor (beta chain) was captured in a study of PD-1 blockade in classical Hodgkin lymphoma (dated by TCRdb to about 2020). For the wider study: Nivolumab dosing was 3 mg/kg intravenously every 2 weeks, continuing until either disease progression or unacceptable toxicity. The study used TCR beta sequencing and CyTOF to define a peripheral blood immune signature of response to PD-1 blockade in classical Hodgkin lymphoma. What the work shows at the level of the full study, not this receptor alone: Diversity was lower in patients who began nivolumab less than 1 year after ASCT, so these patients were left out of later analyses to avoid confounding by immune reconstitution. CD4+ but not CD8+ TCR diversity rose significantly by C4D1 (p=0.0027 vs p=0.16), most apparent in complete responders (p=0.02). The study covered only a single clinical trial cohort, and the causes of the repertoire differences, possibly disease activity or prior therapy, were still not defined. Among trial patients, those achieving complete response had baseline diversity similar to that of newly diagnosed patients, while diversity was significantly lower in partial responders and progressors. Newly diagnosed patients were reported to have lower baseline TCR diversity than healthy donors, and relapsed/refractory patients were reported to have lower baseline TCR diversity still.

The Qiagen DNeasy kit was used to extract genomic DNA both from unsorted PBMCs and from the negatively selected CD4+ and CD8+ fractions. Using primers that anneal to V and J segments, immunoSEQ multiplex PCR amplified the TCR beta CDR3 regions. Amplification bias was minimized using a synthetic immune receptor repertoire, and residual bias was removed computationally after sequencing. As for the original processing: Repertoire diversity was quantified as the Shannon entropy index using custom Python scripts. Unsorted, CD4+ and CD8+ repertoires were examined separately, except in combined analyses, for which CD4+ and CD8+ sequences were merged in silico. A clone was considered expanded if an increase in frequency of at least 2-fold after treatment relative to C1D1 was found, and a pseudocount of 0.5 was applied to clones undetected at baseline. Singleton clones were defined as clones with 0 or 1 copy at C1D1, and non-singleton clones were defined as clones with 2 or more copies. By matching protein sequences in sorted samples from the same patient, clones expanded in unsorted samples were annotated as CD4+, CD8+ or unknown. Wilcoxon tests were applied to paired samples to test diversity changes from C1D1 to C4D1. TCRdb provides this immuneACCESS table in a form limited to in-frame rearrangements. Some clones are lacking; in checked studies, under half of them reflect an unresolved V gene, and why the rest are absent is not known. D and trimming come from the DNA, and the V and J calls and clone size come from that table. This sample holds 80,000 to 95,000 clones; 65% to 85% were observed only once. The ten most abundant clones make up about 15% of the sample.

Sample time point, as interpreted from the label and publication: cycle 4 day 1 (C4D1), after less than 7 weeks of nivolumab. Every trial patient had relapsed after autologous stem cell transplantation, and cohorts A, B and C differed in prior brentuximab vedotin exposure. The trial cohort comprised approximately 55 patients with relapsed/refractory classical Hodgkin lymphoma whose best overall responses were complete response, partial response or progressive disease. Single-agent nivolumab was administered to trial patients in the multi-cohort phase II CheckMate 205 trial. Best overall response was determined by an independent review committee according to the 2007 International Working Group response criteria. Trial PBMCs were collected just before the start of nivolumab (C1D1) and during therapy at cycle 2 day 1 and cycle 4 day 1. After peripheral blood was drawn into 8 mL Vacutainer Cell Preparation Tubes, PBMCs were isolated by centrifugation and then cryopreserved.

Via the germline V gene, CDR1 is SGHTA and CDR2 FQGTGA. Unmatched junction bases come to 6, with V trimmed by 8 bases and J by 6 bases. The CDR3 holds 12 amino acids from the cysteine to the phenylalanine. Just the 36-base CDR3 DNA is kept, in frame starting at base 1. Comment on this clone: It lacks a known antigen. Qualities for individual bases were not recorded, and no much larger clone is one base off.

This specimen was peripheral blood mononuclear cells (PBMCs), taken before the fourth cycle of nivolumab. The chain is made from TRBV7-3 and TRBJ2-7, with 8 central nucleotides matching TRBD2. The sequence was obtained from a human donor with classical Hodgkin lymphoma. The DNA sequence is TGTGCCAGCGGACTAGCTGTGGGCGAGCAGTACTTC. Protein translation: CASGLAVGEQYF. The full variable domain, completed from the reference TRBV7-3 and TRBJ2-7 proteins outside the CDR3, reads GAGVSQTPSNKVTEKGKYVELRCDPISGHTALYWYRQSLGQGPEFLIYFQGTGAADDSGLPNDRFFAVRPEGSVSTLKIQRTERGDSAVYLCASGLAVGEQYFGPGTRLTVT.